This TCR beta chain was profiled in a study of cytotoxic CD8 clonotypes in ibrutinib-treated CLL. Study at large: There were around twelve relapsed/refractory patients and more than 14 treatment-naive patients, and fewer than 18 were IGHV unmutated. Study-wide findings and caveats: Baseline levels were approached again at progression, after clonality had risen at ibrutinib response.

The repertoire was sequenced with immunoSEQ multiplex PCR; TCRdb's copy has only in-frame clones and lacks some. This table has about 300,000 clones, approximately 67% appearing once. The CDR3 totals 13 residues. Trimming shortened V by 4 bases and J by 3 bases, and 8 bases separated the two germline ends. The germline gives CDR1 SGHTA, CDR2 FQGNSA. Worth noting for this clone: Its target is unknown.

This chain connects TRBV7-2 to TRBJ2-3; D gene uncertain. The sequence was obtained from a human donor with chronic lymphocytic leukemia. The material sequenced was PBMCs, taken after 36 months of ibrutinib treatment. CDR3 DNA: TGTGCCAGCAGCTGGAGAATGACAGATACGCAGTATTTT. Its translation: CASSWRMTDTQYF.